This T cell receptor (beta chain) was identified during a study of blood T cell repertoires in COVID-19. CDR3 length equals 16 residues. V dropped 2 bases and J dropped 0; count of bases not matched to a gene: 6. Germline-derived CDR1 and CDR2 are GTSNPN and SVGIG (reference sequence). Generated by immunoSEQ multiplex PCR, the TCRdb table keeps only in-frame clones and is missing some. The data contain roughly 350,000 clones, 85% of them singletons. The rearrangement joins TRBV30 to TRBJ2-5; 10 bases are shared with TRBD2. The sequenced sample consisted of peripheral blood. The sequence was collected from a woman under 30 with acute or convalescent COVID-19. CDR3 coding DNA: TGTGCCTGGAGTATAGCGGGGGGACCCTACCAAGAGACCCAGTACTTC. This translates into CAWSIAGGPYQETQYF.